This entry features one T cell receptor beta chain sequence. The antigen is undetermined. This sample was taken from a study of blood T cells in healthy people across ages. Study-wide points: PBMCs that were unsorted prevented a conclusive naive versus antigen-experienced comparison.

Combining a sample-barcoded 5' primer with a J-beta primer mix, a second PCR ran for 7 to 11 cycles. In TCRdb, the 5' RACE reads were re-called with MiXCR into one record per CDR3 protein. The data hold 650,000 to 1,000,000 distinct CDR3 sequences, with 35% to 40% observed a single time. Sequences were obtained from blood. The sequence was obtained from a man younger than 30 in good health.

The CDR3 loop reads CASSLGLGGTDTQYF. CDR3 sequence (DNA): TGCGCCAGCAGCTTGGGGCTAGGAGGCACAGATACGCAGTATTTT. The genes are TRBV5-1 and TRBJ2-3; D is unclear. The length of the CDR3 is 15 residues. Germline loops: CDR1 SGHRS, CDR2 YFSETQ. Trimming took 0 bases from V and 1 from J, leaving 9 bases between them. The whole variable domain, filled in from reference TRBV5-1 and TRBJ2-3, reads KAGVTQTPRYLIKTRGQQVTLSCSPISGHRSVSWYQQTPGQGLQFLFEYFSETQRNKGNFPGRFSGRQFSNSRSEMNVSTLELGDSALYLCASSLGLGGTDTQYFGPGTRLTVL.